This entry is about one T cell receptor beta chain. The sample is drawn from a study of cytomegalovirus exposure and HLA in healthy donors. A multiplex PCR was run with 60 Vbeta primers and 13 Jbeta primers. Profiled with immunoSEQ multiplex PCR; TCRdb holds only in-frame clones, not every one. Recorded here are 130,000 or so clones; the top ten clones represent about 1.6%. The sample consisted of PBMCs. The clonotype comes from a woman aged 40-49 years in good health and CMV-seronegative.

This CDR3 is CASSPFDSPYGYTF. CDR3 nucleotides: TGTGCCAGCAGCCCCTTCGACAGCCCCTATGGCTACACCTTC. This chain connects TRBV7-2 to TRBJ1-2; a weak D match, TRBD1 (5 bases). Trimming took off 5 bases at V and 4 bases at J, with 14 bases between the two ends. CDR3 length: 14 amino acids. The germline CDR1 and CDR2 sequences are SGHTA and FQGNSA.